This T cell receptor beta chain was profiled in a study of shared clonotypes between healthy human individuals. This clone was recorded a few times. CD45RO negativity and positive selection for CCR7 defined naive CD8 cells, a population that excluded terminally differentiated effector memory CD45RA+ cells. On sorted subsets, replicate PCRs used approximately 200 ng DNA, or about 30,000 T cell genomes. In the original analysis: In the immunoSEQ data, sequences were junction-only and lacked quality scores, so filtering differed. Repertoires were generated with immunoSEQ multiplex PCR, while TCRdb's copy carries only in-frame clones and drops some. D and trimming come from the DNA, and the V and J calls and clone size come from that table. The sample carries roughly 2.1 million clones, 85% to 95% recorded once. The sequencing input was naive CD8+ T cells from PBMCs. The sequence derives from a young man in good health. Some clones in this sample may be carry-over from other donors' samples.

CDR3 loop: CASSQQHTEAFF. The CDR3 DNA follows: TGTGCCAGCAGCCAACAGCACACTGAAGCTTTCTTT. The V gene is TRBV7-9, the J gene TRBJ1-1, with unresolved D. Germline CDR1 is SEHNR and CDR2 is FQNEAQ (reference sequence). The length of the CDR3 is 12 residues. V lost 5 bases to trimming and J lost 3 bases, with 7 bases between them.